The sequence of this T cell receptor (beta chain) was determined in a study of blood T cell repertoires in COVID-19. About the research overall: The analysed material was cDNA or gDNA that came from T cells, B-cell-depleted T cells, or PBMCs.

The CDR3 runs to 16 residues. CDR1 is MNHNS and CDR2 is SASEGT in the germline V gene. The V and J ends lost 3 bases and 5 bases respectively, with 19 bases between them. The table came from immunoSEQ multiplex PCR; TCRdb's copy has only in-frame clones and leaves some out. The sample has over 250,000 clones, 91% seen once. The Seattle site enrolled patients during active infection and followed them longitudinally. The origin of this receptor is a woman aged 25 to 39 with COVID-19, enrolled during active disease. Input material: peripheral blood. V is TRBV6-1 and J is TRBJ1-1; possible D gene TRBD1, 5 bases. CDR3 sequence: CASSELMGSRDTEAFF. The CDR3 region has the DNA TGTGCCAGCAGTGAGTTAATGGGGTCCAGGGATACTGAAGCTTTCTTT.